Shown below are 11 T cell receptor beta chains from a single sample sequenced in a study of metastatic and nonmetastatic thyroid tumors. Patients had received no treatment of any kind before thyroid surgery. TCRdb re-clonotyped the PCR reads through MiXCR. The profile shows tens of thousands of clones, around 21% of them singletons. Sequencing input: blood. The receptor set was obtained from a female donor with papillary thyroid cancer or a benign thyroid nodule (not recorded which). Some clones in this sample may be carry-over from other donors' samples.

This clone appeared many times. The CDR3 sequence is CASSQGTSGSTDNEQFF. The CDR3, as DNA: TGTGCCAGCAGCCAAGGGACTAGCGGGTCGACAGACAATGAGCAGTTCTTC. V gene TRBV4-2 combines with J gene TRBJ2-1; the match to TRBD2 covers 11 bases. This CDR3 has 17 residues. The germline V gene encodes CDR1 LGHNA and CDR2 YNFKEQ. Trimming removed 1 base from V and 5 bases from J; junction bases left unmatched: 7.

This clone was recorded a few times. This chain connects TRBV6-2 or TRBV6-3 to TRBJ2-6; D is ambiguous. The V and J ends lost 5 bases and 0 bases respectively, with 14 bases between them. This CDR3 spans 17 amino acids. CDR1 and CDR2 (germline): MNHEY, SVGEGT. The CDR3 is CASSPGTESSGANVLTF. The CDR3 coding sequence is TGTGCCAGCAGTCCCGGTACGGAAAGCTCTGGGGCCAACGTCCTGACTTTC.

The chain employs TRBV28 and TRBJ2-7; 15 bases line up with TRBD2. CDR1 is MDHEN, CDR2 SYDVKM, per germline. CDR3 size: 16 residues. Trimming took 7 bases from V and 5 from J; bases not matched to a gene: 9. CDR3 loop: CASTPGLAGGGDEQYF. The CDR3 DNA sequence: TGTGCCAGCACCCCCGGACTAGCGGGAGGGGGGGACGAGCAGTACTTC.

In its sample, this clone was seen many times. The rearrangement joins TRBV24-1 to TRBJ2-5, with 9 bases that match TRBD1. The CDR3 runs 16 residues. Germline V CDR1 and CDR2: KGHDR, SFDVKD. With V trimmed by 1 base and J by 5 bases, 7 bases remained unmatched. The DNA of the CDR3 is TGTGCCACCAGTGATTTCGACAGGGGGAGAGGGGAGACCCAGTACTTC. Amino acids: CATSDFDRGRGETQYF.

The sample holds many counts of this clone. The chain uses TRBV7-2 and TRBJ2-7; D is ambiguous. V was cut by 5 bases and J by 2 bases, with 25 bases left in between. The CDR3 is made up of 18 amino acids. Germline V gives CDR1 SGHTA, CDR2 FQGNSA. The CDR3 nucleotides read TGTGCCAGCAGCACGCTTCTTAGGTCTCGATCCAAAACCTACGAGCAGTACTTC. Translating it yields CASSTLLRSRSKTYEQYF.

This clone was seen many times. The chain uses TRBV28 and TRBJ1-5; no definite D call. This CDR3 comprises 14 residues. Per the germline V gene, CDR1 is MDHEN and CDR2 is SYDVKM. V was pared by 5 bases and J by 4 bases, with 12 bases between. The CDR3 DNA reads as TGTGCCAGCAGTCTTGACGGTGGGAATCAGCCCCAGCATTTT. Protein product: CASSLDGGNQPQHF.

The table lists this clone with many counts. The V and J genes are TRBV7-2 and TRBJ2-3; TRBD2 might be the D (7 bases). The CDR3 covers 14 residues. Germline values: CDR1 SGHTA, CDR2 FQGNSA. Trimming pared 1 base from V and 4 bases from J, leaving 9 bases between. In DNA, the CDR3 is TGTGCCAGCAGCTTAGAGGGGGGGTCAGATACGCAGTATTTT. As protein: CASSLEGGSDTQYF.

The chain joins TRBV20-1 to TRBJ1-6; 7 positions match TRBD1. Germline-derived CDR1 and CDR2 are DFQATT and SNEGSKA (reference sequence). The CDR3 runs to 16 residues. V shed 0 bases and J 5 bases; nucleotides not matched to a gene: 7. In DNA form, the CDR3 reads TGCAGTGCTAGAGATCCGGGACAGTCAAATAATTCACCCCTCCACTTT. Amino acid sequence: CSARDPGQSNNSPLHF.

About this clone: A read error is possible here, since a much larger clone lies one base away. The CDR3 loop reads CASSPSPGMGGNDQFF. The CDR3 DNA follows: TGTGCCAGCAGCCCATCACCAGGGATGGGTGGCAATGATCAGTTCTTC. The chain combines TRBV11-2 with TRBJ2-1, with D possibly matching TRBD1 (5 bases). Germline CDR1 reads SGHAT; CDR2 reads FQNNGV. CDR3 length: 16 residues. The full variable domain, completed using reference TRBV11-2 and TRBJ2-1, is EAGVAQSPRYKIIEKRQSVAFWCNPISGHATLYWYQQILGQGPKLLIQFQNNGVVDDSQLPKDRFSAERLKGVDSTLKIQPAKLEDSAVYLCASSPSPGMGGNDQFFGPGTRLTVL.

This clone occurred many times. The CDR3 DNA sequence: TGTGCCAGCCGGGGGTTGCGGGCTATGGACAATGAGCAGTTCTTC. Amino acids: CASRGLRAMDNEQFF. The J gene is TRBJ2-1, the V gene TRBV6-1, with a weak D call TRBD2 (6 bases). The V gene's germline CDR1 is MNHNS and CDR2 SASEGT. The CDR3 extends over 15 amino acids. With 8 bases removed from V and 5 bases from J, the gap between germline ends came to 19 bases.

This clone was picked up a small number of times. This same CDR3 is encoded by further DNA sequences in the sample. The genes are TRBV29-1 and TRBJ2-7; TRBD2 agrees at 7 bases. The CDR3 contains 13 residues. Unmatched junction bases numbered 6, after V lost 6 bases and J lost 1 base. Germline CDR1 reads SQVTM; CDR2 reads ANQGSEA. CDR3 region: CSVASGRSYEQYF. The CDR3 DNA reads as TGCAGCGTCGCTAGCGGTAGGTCCTACGAGCAGTACTTC.